This passage covers 5 T cell receptor beta chains from one sample sequenced in a study of regulatory T cells in long-lasting Graves disease (dated by TCRdb to about 2021). Library method: multiplex PCR. The run used an Illumina HiSeq 4000. iRepertoire HTBI primers and Arm-PCR amplification of CDR3 regions were used to construct TCR beta libraries. TCRdb passed the public sequencing reads through fastp at Q25 and MiXCR, retaining productive beta sequences. Each entry is one CDR3 protein sequence, shown with its most common DNA and genes. This sample has under 450,000 distinct CDR3 sequences in its table, and approximately 12% of those were observed once. The ten largest make up approximately 19% of the sample. Taken with the paper, the label for time point translates to: newly diagnosed GD, antithyroid drugs for less than 3 months. For both TCR sequencing and RNA sequencing, RNA was extracted from PBMCs using TRIzol.

The sample also formed part of further work on T cells in Graves' hyperthyroidism and ophthalmopathy.

Sequenced here: peripheral blood mononuclear cells (PBMCs), sampled at new diagnosis, from a patient treated with antithyroid drugs. The receptors come from a woman under 30 with Graves disease. Donor details come from another sample of the same person, matched by shared clones.

This clonotype has more than one count but fewer than ten. A single base is all that separates this from a far larger clone, so a read error is likely. The chain carries TRBV7-9 and TRBJ1-1, with D maybe TRBD1 (5 bases). CDR1 is SEHNR and CDR2 is FQNEAQ in the germline V gene (reference sequence). The CDR3 spans 16 residues. The V end was cut by 11 bases, the J end by 1 base, with 23 bases between. This CDR3 is CAGSPPSRGSNTEAFF. The CDR3 bases are TGTGCCGGCTCACCACCTTCCCGGGGCTCGAACACTGAAGCTTTCTTT.

In regard to this clonotype: This may come from a read error, since a much larger clone is one base off. The chain has TRBV19 and TRBJ1-1, with D unresolved. The V gene's germline CDR1 is LNHDA and CDR2 SQIVND (reference sequence). The length of the CDR3 is 11 residues. CDR3 nucleotide sequence: TGTGTCAGTAGTCCCATTCAAGCAGCTTTCTTT. Translating it yields CVSSPIQAAFF.

Many counts were recorded for this clonotype. The J gene is TRBJ1-5, the V gene TRBV20-1; tentatively, D is TRBD1 (5 bases). Trimming took off 3 bases at V and 2 bases at J, with 14 bases between the two ends. This CDR3 has 15 residues. CDR1 is DFQATT, CDR2 SNEGSKA, per germline (reference sequence). The DNA of the CDR3 is TGCAGTGCTAGTGAGAACCCGGGGGGCAATCAGCCCCAGCATTTT. It codes for CSASENPGGNQPQHF.

The CDR3 sequence is CASSPGLVSVEQYV. As DNA, the CDR3 is TGTGCCAGCAGCCCTGGACTCGTTTCCGTCGAGCAGTACGTC. The chain couples TRBV7-9 to TRBJ2-7; D is possibly TRBD2 (5 bases). Germline CDR1 SEHNR, CDR2 FQNEAQ (reference sequence). V lost 5 bases and J 6 bases, leaving 17 bases between the germline ends. This CDR3 has 14 residues.

Comment on this clonotype: A read error likely explains this, since a far larger clone differs by one base. This chain joins TRBV7-3 and TRBJ1-1; D possibly corresponds to TRBD1 (6 bases). The CDR3 extends over 15 amino acids. Germline V gene data show CDR1 as SGHTA and CDR2 as FQGTGA. V was shortened by 6 bases and J by 4 bases, with 18 bases between the two germline ends. For the CDR3, the DNA is TGTGCCAGCAGTGACAGGTTGGCAGGCAGCACTGAAGCTTTCTTT. Amino acids: CASSDRLAGSTEAFF.